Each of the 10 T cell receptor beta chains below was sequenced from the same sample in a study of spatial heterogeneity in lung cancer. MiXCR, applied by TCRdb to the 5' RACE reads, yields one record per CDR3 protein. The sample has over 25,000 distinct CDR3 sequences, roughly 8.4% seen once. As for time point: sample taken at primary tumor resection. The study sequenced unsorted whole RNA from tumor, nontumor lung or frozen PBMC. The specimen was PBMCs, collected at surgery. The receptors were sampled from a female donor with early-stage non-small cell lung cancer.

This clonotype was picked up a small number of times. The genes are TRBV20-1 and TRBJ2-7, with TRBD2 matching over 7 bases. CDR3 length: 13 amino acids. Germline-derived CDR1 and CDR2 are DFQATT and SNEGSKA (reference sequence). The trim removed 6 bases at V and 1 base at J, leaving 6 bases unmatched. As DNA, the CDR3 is TGCAGTGCAACGCGGGAGTTTTCCTACGAGCAGTACTTC. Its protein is CSATREFSYEQYF.

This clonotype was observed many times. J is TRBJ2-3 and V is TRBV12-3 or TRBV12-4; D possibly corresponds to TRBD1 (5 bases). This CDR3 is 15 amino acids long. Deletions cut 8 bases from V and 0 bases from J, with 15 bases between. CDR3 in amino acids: CASHRRQQSTDTQYF. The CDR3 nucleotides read TGTGCCAGCCACCGACGACAGCAGAGCACAGATACGCAGTATTTT.

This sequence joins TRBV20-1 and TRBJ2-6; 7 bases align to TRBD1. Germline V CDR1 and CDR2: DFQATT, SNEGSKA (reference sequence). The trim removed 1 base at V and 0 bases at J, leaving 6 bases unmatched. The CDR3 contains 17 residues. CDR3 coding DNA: TGCAGTGCTAGAGGACAGGGTTCAAGCTCTGGGGCCAACGTCCTGACTTTC. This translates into CSARGQGSSSGANVLTF.

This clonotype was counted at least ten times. CDR3 sequence: CASGRDRAYNEQFF. CDR3 DNA sequence: TGTGCCAGCGGAAGGGACAGGGCCTACAATGAGCAGTTCTTC. The gene calls are TRBV9 and TRBJ2-1, with 9 bases lining up with TRBD1. This CDR3 comprises 14 residues. Germline V gene lookup returns CDR1 SGDLS and CDR2 YYNGEE. The V and J ends lost 7 bases and 2 bases, in that order; junction bases with no gene match: 4.

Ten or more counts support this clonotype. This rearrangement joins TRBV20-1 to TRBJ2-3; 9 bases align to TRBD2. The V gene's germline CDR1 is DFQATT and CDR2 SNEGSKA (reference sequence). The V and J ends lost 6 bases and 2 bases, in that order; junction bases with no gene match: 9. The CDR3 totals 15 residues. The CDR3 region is CSAIRLAEATDTQYF. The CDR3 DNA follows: TGCAGTGCCATCAGACTAGCGGAAGCCACAGATACGCAGTATTTT.

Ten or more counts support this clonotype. The CDR3 sequence is CASSSPRGLNEQYF. The CDR3 DNA reads TGTGCCAGCAGTAGCCCCCGGGGTCTAAACGAGCAGTACTTC. V is TRBV28 and J is TRBJ2-7; TRBD2 is a possible D gene (5 bases). The CDR3 totals 14 residues. The ends were cut back, 5 bases at V and 5 bases at J, with 16 bases in the middle. Germline V gene lookup returns CDR1 MDHEN and CDR2 SYDVKM.

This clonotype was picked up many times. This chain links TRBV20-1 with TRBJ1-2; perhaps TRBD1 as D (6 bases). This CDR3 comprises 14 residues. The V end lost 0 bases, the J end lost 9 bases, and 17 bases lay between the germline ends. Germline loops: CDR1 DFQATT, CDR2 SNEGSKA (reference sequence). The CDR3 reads CSARDPDRSARYTF. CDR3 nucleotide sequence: TGCAGTGCTAGAGATCCAGACAGGTCGGCCCGCTACACCTTC.

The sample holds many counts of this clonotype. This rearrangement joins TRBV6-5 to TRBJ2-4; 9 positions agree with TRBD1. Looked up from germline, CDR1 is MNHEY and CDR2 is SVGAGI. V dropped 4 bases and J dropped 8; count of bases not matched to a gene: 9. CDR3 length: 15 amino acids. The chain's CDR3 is CASSSRTGARDIQYF. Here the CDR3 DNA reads TGTGCCAGCAGTTCAAGGACAGGGGCTCGGGACATTCAGTACTTC.

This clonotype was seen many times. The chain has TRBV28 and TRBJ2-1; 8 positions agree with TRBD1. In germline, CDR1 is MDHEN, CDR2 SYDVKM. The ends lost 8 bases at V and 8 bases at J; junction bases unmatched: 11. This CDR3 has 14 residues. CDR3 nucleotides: TGTGCCAGCGCTCGGACAGGGATATGGCATGAGCAGTTCTTC. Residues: CASARTGIWHEQFF. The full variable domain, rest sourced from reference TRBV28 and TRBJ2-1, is DVKVTQSSRYLVKRTGEKVFLECVQDMDHENMFWYRQDPGLGLRLIYFSYDVKMKEKGDIPEGYSVSREKKERFSLILESASTNQTSMYLCASARTGIWHEQFFGPGTRLTVL.

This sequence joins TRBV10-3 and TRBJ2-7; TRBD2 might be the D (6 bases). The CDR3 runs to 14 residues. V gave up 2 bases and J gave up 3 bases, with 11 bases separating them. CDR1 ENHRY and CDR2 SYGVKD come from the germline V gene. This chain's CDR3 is CAISETSSYYEQYF. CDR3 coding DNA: TGTGCCATCAGTGAGACTAGCTCCTACTACGAGCAGTACTTC.